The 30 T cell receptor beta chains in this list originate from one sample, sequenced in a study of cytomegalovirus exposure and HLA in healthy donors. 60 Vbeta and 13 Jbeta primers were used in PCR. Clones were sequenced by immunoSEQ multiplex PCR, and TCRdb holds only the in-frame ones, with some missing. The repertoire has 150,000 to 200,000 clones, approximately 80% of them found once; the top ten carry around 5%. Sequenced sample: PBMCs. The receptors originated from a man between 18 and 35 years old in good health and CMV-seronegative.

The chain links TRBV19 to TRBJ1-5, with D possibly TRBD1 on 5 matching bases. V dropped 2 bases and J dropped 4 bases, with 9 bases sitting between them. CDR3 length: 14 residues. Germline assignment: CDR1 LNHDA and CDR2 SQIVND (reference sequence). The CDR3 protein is CASSISGGNQPQHF. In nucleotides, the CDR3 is TGTGCCAGTAGTATATCGGGGGGGAATCAGCCCCAGCATTTT.

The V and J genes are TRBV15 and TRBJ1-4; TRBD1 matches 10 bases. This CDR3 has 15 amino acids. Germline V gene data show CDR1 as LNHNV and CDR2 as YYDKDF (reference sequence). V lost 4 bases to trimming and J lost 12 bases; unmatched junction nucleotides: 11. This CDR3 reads CATSTPDRGVVELFF. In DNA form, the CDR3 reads TGTGCCACCAGCACCCCGGACAGGGGGGTGGTGGAACTGTTTTTT.

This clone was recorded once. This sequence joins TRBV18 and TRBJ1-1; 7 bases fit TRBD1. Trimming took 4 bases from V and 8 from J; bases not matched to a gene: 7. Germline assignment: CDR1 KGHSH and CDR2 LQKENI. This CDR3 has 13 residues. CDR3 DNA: TGTGCCAGCTCACAAGGGACGGGACAGGAAGCTTTCTTT. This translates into CASSQGTGQEAFF.

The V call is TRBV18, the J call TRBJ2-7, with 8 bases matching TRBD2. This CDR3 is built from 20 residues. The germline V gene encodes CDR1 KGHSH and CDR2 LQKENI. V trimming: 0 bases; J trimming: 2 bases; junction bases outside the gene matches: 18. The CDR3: CASSPPQGLASRVGPYEQYF. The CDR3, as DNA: TGTGCCAGCTCACCACCGCAAGGACTAGCATCCCGGGTCGGCCCCTACGAGCAGTACTTC.

CDR3 residues: CASSFLTGGPYEQYF. CDR3 DNA sequence: TGTGCCAGCAGTTTCCTAACAGGGGGCCCGTACGAGCAGTACTTC. The chain joins TRBV28 to TRBJ2-7; the match to TRBD1 covers 9 bases. The CDR3 extends over 15 amino acids. Germline values: CDR1 MDHEN, CDR2 SYDVKM. The V gene end was trimmed by 3 bases and the J gene end by 4 bases; junction bases not matched to a gene: 7. The variable domain in full, with the rest retrieved from reference TRBV28 and TRBJ2-7, is DVKVTQSSRYLVKRTGEKVFLECVQDMDHENMFWYRQDPGLGLRLIYFSYDVKMKEKGDIPEGYSVSREKKERFSLILESASTNQTSMYLCASSFLTGGPYEQYFGPGTRLTVT.

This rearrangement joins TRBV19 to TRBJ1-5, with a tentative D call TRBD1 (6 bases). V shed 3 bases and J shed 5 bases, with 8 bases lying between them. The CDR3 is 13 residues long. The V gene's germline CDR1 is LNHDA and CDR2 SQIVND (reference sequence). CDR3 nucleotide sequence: TGTGCCAGTAGTATTGAGGGGGATCAGCCCCAGCATTTT. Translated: CASSIEGDQPQHF.

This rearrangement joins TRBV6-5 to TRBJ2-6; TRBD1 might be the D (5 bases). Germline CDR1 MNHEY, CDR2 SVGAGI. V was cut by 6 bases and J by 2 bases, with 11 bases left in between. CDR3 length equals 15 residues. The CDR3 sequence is CASSTGSAGANVLTF. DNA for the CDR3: TGTGCCAGCAGCACAGGATCTGCTGGGGCCAACGTCCTGACTTTC.

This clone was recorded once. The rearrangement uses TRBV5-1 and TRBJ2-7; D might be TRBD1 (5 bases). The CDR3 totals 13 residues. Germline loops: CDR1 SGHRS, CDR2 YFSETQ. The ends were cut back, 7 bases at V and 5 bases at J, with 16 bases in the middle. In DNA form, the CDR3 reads TGCGCCAGCGCCCGGGCAGGGTTCAACGAGCAGTACTTC. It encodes CASARAGFNEQYF.

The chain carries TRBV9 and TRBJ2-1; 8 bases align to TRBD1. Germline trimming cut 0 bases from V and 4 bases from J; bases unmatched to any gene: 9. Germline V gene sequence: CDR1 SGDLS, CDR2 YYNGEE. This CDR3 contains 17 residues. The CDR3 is CASSVDPPGQVYNEQFF. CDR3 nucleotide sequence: TGTGCCAGCAGCGTAGACCCACCGGGACAGGTATACAATGAGCAGTTCTTC.

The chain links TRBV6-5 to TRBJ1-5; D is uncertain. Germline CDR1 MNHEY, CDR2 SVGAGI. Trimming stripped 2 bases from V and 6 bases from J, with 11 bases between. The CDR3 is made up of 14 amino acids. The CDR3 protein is CASSYRGGGQPQHF. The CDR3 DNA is TGTGCCAGCAGTTACCGGGGAGGCGGTCAGCCCCAGCATTTT.

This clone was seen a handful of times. CDR3 in amino acids: CASSRTSGGVLPGELFF. CDR3 nucleotides: TGTGCCAGCAGTCGGACTAGCGGGGGGGTACTCCCCGGGGAGCTGTTTTTT. J is TRBJ2-2 and V is TRBV2; 15 bases align to TRBD2. The V gene end was trimmed by 5 bases and the J gene end by 6 bases; junction bases not matched to a gene: 7. Germline-derived CDR1 and CDR2 are SNHLY and FYNNEI. The CDR3 spans 17 residues.

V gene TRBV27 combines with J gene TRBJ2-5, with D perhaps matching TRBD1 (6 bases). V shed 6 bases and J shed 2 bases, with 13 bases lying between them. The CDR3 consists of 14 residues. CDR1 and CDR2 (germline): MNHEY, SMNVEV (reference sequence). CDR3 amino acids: CASSKIGQQETQYF. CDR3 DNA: TGTGCCAGCAGCAAAATAGGACAGCAAGAGACCCAGTACTTC.

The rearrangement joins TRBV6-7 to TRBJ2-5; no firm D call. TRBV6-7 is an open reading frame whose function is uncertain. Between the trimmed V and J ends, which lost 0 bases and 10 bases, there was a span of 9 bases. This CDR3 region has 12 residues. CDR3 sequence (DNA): TGTGCCAGCAGTTACTCAACAGAGCACCAGTACTTC. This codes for CASSYSTEHQYF.

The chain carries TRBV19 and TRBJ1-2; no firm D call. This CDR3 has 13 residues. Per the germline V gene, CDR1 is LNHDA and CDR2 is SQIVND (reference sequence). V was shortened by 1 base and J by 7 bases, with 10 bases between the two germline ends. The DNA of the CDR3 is TGTGCCAGTAGTATAGGGGAGCTTACTGGCTACACCTTC. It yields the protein CASSIGELTGYTF.

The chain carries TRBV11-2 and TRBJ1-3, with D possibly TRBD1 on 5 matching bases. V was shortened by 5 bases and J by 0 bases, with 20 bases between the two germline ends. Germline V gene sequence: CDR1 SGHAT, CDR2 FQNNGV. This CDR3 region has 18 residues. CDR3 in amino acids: CASSHTPARQGSGNTIYF. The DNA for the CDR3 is TGTGCCAGCAGCCACACCCCGGCTAGGCAGGGCTCTGGAAACACCATATATTTT.

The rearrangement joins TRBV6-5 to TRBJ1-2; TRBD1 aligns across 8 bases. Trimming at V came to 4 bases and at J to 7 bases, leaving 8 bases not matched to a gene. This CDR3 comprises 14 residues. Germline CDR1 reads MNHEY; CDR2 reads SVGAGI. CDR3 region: CASSSPHRGGGYTF. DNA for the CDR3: TGTGCCAGCAGTTCGCCGCACAGGGGGGGTGGCTACACCTTC.

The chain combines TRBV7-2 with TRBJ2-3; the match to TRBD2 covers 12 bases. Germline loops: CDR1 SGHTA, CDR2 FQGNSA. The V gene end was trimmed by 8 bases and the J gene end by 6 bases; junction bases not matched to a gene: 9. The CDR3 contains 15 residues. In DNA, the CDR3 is TGTGCCAGCTCCCCAACTAGCGGGAGGCGGGATACGCAGTATTTT. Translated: CASSPTSGRRDTQYF.

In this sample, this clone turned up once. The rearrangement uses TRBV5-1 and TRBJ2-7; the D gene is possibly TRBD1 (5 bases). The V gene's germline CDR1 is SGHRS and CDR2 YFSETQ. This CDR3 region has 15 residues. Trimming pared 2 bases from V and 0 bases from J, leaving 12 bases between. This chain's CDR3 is CASSLTGPNSYEQYF. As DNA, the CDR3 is TGCGCCAGCAGCTTAACAGGACCGAACTCCTACGAGCAGTACTTC.

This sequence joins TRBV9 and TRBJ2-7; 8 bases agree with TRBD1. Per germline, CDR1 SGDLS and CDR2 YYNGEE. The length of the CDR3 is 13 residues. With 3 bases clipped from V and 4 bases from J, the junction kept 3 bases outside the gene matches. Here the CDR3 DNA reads TGTGCCAGCAGCGCGGGACAGGAATACGAGCAGTACTTC. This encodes CASSAGQEYEQYF. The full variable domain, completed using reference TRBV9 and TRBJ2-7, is DSGVTQTPKHLITATGQRVTLRCSPRSGDLSVYWYQQSLDQGLQFLIQYYNGEERAKGNILERFSAQQFPDLHSELNLSSLELGDSALYFCASSAGQEYEQYFGPGTRLTVT.

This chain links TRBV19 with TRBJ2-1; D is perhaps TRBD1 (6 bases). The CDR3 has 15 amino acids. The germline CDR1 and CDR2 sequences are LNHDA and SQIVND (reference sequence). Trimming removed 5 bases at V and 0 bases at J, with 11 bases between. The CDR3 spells CASSPDSSSYNEQFF. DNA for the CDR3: TGTGCCAGTAGTCCGGACAGTAGCTCCTACAATGAGCAGTTCTTC.

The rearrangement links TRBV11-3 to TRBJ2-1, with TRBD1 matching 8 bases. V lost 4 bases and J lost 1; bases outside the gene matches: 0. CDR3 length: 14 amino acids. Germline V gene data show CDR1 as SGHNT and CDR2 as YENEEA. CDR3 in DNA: TGTGCCAGCAGCTGGACAGGGTCCTACAATGAGCAGTTCTTC. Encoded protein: CASSWTGSYNEQFF.

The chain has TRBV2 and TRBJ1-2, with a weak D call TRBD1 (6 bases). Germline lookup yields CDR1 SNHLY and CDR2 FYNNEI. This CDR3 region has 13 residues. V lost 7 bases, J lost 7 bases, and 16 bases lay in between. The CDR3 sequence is CASNRGAPGGYTF. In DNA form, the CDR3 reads TGTGCCAGCAATCGGGGGGCGCCTGGTGGCTACACCTTC.

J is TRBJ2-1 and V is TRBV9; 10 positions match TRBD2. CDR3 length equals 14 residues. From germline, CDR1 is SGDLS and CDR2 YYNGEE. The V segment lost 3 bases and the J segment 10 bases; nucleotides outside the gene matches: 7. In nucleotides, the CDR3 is TGTGCCAGCAGCGAACTAGCGGGACCAAGGGAGCAGTTCTTC. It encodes CASSELAGPREQFF.

CDR3 in DNA: TGTGCCAGCAGACGTACAGGGGAACGGAGCGGGTACCAGTACTTC. Amino acid sequence: CASRRTGERSGYQYF. The V and J genes are TRBV6-6 and TRBJ2-7; perhaps TRBD1 as D (7 bases). Germline assignment: CDR1 MNHNY and CDR2 SVGAGI (reference sequence). CDR3 length: 15 amino acids. Trimming shortened V by 6 bases and J by 10 bases, and 25 bases separated the two germline ends.

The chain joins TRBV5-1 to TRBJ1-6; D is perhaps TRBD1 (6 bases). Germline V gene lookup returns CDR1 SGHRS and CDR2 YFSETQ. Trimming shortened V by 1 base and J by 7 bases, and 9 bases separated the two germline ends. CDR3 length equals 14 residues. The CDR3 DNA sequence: TGCGCCAGCAGCTTGACAGGGCCGAATTCACCCCTCCACTTT. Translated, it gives CASSLTGPNSPLHF.

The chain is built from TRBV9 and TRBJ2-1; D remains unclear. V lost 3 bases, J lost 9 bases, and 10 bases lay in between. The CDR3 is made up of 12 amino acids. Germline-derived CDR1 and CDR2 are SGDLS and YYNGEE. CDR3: CASSALWSEQFF. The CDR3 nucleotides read TGTGCCAGCAGCGCCCTCTGGAGTGAGCAGTTCTTC.

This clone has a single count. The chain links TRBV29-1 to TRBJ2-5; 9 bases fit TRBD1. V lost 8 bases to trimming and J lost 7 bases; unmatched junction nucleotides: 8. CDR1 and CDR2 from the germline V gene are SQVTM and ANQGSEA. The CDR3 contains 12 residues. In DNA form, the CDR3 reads TGCAGCTTCCCGGGACAGGGTGCGACCCAGTACTTC. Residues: CSFPGQGATQYF.

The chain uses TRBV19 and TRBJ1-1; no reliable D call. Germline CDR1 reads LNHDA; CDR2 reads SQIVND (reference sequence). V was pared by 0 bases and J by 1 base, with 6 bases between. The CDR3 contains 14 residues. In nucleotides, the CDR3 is TGTGCCAGTAGTATAGACAGGCGGAACACTGAAGCTTTCTTT. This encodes CASSIDRRNTEAFF. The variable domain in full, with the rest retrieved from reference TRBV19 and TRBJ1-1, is DGGITQSPKYLFRKEGQNVTLSCEQNLNHDAMYWYRQDPGQGLRLIYYSQIVNDFQKGDIAEGYSVSREKKESFPLTVTSAQKNPTAFYLCASSIDRRNTEAFFGQGTRLTVV.

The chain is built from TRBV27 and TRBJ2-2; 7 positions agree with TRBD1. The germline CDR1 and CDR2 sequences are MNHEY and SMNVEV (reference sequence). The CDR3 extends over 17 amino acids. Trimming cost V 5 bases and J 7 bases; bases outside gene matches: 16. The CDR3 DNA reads TGTGCCAGCAGTCCCAAGAATAGGAGACAGGGACACGGGGAGCTGTTTTTT. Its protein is CASSPKNRRQGHGELFF.

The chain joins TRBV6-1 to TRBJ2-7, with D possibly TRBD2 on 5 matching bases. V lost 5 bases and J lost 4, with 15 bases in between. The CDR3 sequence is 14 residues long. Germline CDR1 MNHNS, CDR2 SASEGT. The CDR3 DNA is TGTGCCAGCAGTTCAATCCAGGACTCTTACGAGCAGTACTTC. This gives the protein CASSSIQDSYEQYF.